Reported below is one TCR beta chain. There were TCR beta CDR3 regions amplified from RNA transcripts. During a first-round RT-PCR of the TCR CDR3, the HTBI primer set was used. TCRdb called the multiplex PCR reads again in MiXCR, with one record for every CDR3 protein. Of approximately 330,000 distinct CDR3 sequences listed, roughly 20% are singletons. This record belongs to a study of T cells in Graves' hyperthyroidism and ophthalmopathy. The sample consisted of blood. The TCR sequence derives from a woman between 50 and 59 years old with Graves' hyperthyroidism.

The CDR3, as DNA: TGTGCCAGCAGCTTAGTGATGGCAGGTCGAGACTATGGCTACACCTTC. Its protein is CASSLVMAGRDYGYTF. The chain is built from TRBV7-6 and TRBJ1-2; D unresolved. Trimming took 1 base from V and 3 from J, leaving 15 bases between them. Germline-derived CDR1 and CDR2 are SGHVS and FNYEAQ. This CDR3 has 16 residues.